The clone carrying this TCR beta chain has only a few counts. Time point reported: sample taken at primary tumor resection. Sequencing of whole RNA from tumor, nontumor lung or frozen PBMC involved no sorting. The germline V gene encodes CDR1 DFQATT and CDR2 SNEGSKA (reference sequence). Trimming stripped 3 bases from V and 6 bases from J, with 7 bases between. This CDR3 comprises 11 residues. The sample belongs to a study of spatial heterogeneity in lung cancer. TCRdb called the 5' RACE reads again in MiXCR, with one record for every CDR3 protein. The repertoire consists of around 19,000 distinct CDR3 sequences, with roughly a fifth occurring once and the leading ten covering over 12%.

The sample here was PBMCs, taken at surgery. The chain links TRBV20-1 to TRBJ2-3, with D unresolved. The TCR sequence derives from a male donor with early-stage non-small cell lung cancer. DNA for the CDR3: TGCAGTGCTAGCTCCTTCGATACGCAGTATTTT. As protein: CSASSFDTQYF.